The entry below gives a single TCR beta chain sequence along with its context. This clone's antigen is unknown. There are no base qualities to consult, and no much larger clone falls within one base. Participants in the prospective study were aged about 18 to 100 years, lived in under 30 United States geographic areas, and enrolled through a virtual design. To assign participants to cohorts, the prospective study relied on clinical history that participants themselves reported in a screening survey and a study questionnaire. Recovered participants in ImmuneRACE Cohort 3 were defined as having two consecutive negative NP/OP PCR tests, clearance from a healthcare professional, or resolution of symptoms. Each participant in the prospective study had whole blood, serum and a nasopharyngeal or oropharyngeal swab collected by mobile phlebotomists. Over a roughly two-month period, participants in the prospective study had the option of providing additional blood draws and questionnaires. Prospective study blood samples were shipped either frozen or at room temperature before DNA extraction.

This record belongs to a study of blood T cell repertoires in COVID-19 (dated by TCRdb to about 2020). For context, the study as a whole: Samples covering the acute and convalescent phases of COVID-19 were provided by collaborators in the United States, Italy and Spain. The material from the prospective study consisted of cDNA or gDNA derived from T cells, B-cell-depleted T cells, or PBMCs. Deeply sampled blood TCRbeta repertoires from subjects exposed to, actively infected with, or recovered from COVID-19 were included in the dataset. The repertoires were released in a freely available public database meant as a resource for research on the immune response to SARS-CoV-2. The samples were drawn from two sources: the first 160 participants of the ongoing ImmuneRACE study, and fewer than 1,500 subjects contributed by 6 global collaborators. Nearly every sample came with metadata listing a de-identified subject ID, COVID-19 status, age in years and sex. Where available, HLA class I and class II types were obtained from metadata supplied by the sample provider rather than from assay-based typing.

Points the paper makes about the study in general: Clinical and demographic metadata were provided uncurated, with the amount varying by source and participant.

Including cysteine and phenylalanine, the CDR3 has 14 amino acids. Left in the record is the CDR3 DNA by itself, 42 bases read in frame from the first base. The germline V and J ends show losses of 4 bases and 8 bases respectively, and no gene match explains 10 bases of the junction. CDR1 and CDR2 are drawn from the germline V gene: SGHRS, YFSETQ. TCRbeta CDR3 regions were amplified from genomic DNA by means of the immunoSEQ Assay, a bias-controlled multiplex PCR. Per the authors' processing: The number of nucleated cells in each sample was estimated from the amplification of reference gene primers within the assay. Sequence reads were collapsed and filtered to measure the absolute abundance of every unique TCRbeta CDR3 rearrangement. Productive Simpson clonality was computed per sample as the square root of Simpson's diversity index over productive rearrangements. TCRdb re-hosts the immuneACCESS table, in-frame sequences only. Its copies lack some clones; in the studies checked, an unresolved V gene accounts for under half of them, and the cause for the rest is not known. The DNA gave D and trimming, while V, J and clone size come from that table. The sample table records about 320,000 clones; roughly 87% of these occur just once. The ten biggest clones cover approximately 6% of the sample.

The sequence links TRBV5-1 to TRBJ1-2; 8 bases in the junction line up with TRBD1. The sequencing sample was made of PBMCs or T cells enriched from blood (not recorded which). The clonotype originates from a young woman who had recovered from COVID-19. The sequenced DNA: TGCGCCAGCAGCGGGACAGGCCCGGCTGGCGGCTACACCTTC. This gives the protein CASSGTGPAGGYTF.